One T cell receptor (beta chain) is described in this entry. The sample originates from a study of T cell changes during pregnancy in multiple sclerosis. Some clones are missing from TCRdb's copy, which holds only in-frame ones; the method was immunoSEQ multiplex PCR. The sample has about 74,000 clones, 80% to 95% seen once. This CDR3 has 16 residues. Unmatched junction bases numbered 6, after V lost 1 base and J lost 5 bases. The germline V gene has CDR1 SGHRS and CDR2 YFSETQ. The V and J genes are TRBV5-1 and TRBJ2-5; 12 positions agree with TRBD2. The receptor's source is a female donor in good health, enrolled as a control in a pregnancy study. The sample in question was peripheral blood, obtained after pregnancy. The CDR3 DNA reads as TGCGCCAGCAGCTTGCTAGCGGGGGGGCCATTCGAGACCCAGTACTTC. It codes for CASSLLAGGPFETQYF.